One T cell receptor beta chain is described in this entry. Trimming at V came to 4 bases and at J to 1 base, leaving 9 bases not matched to a gene. Germline CDR1 is SGDLS and CDR2 is YYNGEE. The CDR3 is 16 residues long. The source of the sample is a study of shared clonotypes between healthy human individuals. For the study at large: Two women and a few men aged 18 to 49 served as donors.

The table came from immunoSEQ multiplex PCR; TCRdb's copy has only in-frame clones and leaves some out. The table lists some 450,000 clones, 75% to 80% of them singletons. Sequenced sample: PBMCs. This clonotype originated in a woman aged 35 to 49 in good health. Some clones in this sample may be carry-over from other donors' samples. V is TRBV9 and J is TRBJ2-3; TRBD1 matches at 7 bases. CDR3 sequence reads: CASSNRNRGGTDTQYF. The CDR3 DNA reads TGTGCCAGCAGCAACCGGAACAGGGGTGGCACAGATACGCAGTATTTT.